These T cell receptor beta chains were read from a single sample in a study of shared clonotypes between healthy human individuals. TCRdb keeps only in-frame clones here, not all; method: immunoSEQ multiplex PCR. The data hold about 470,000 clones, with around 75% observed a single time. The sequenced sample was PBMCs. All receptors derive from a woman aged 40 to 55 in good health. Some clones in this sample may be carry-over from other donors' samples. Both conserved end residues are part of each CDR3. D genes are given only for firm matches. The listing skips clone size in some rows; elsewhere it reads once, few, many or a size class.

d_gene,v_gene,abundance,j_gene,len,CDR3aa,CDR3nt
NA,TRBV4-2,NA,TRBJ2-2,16,CASSQDPGSNTGELFF,TGTGCCAGCAGCCAAGACCCAGGCTCGAACACCGGGGAGCTGTTTTTT
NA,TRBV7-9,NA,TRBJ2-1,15,CASSLSGGKFNEQFF,TGTGCCAGCAGCTTATCGGGGGGCAAGTTTAATGAGCAGTTCTTC
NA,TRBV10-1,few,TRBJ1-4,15,CASSESSQLNEKLFF,TGCGCCAGCAGTGAGTCGAGTCAGCTTAATGAAAAACTGTTTTTT
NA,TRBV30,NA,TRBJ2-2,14,CAWSRRWDTGELFF,TGTGCCTGGAGTAGGAGGTGGGACACCGGGGAGCTGTTTTTT
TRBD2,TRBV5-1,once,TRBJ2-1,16,CASSLPGLAGRGEQFF,TGCGCCAGCAGCCTTCCGGGACTAGCGGGAAGAGGTGAGCAGTTCTTC
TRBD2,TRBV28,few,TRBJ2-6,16,CASRLAGGTGANVLTF,TGTGCCAGCAGGCTAGCGGGAGGGACTGGGGCCAACGTCCTGACTTTC
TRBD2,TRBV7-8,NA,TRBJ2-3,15,CASSFNRLATDTQYF,TGTGCCAGCAGCTTTAATCGACTAGCTACAGATACGCAGTATTTT
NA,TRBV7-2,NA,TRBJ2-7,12,CASSFYHGEQYF,TGTGCCAGCAGCTTCTATCACGGGGAGCAGTACTTC
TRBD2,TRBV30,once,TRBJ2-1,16,CAWSSGLAGPYNEQFF,TGTGCCTGGAGTTCCGGACTAGCGGGGCCCTACAATGAGCAGTTCTTC
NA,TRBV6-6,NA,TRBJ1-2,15,CASSYSPRTNYGYTF,TGTGCCAGCAGTTACTCACCCCGGACTAACTATGGCTACACCTTC
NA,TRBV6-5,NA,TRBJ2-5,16,CASSYPSGRGYETQYF,TGTGCCAGCAGTTACCCTTCCGGGAGAGGTTATGAGACCCAGTACTTC
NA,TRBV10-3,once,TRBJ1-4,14,CAISEAGGNEPLFF,TGTGCCATCAGTGAGGCAGGAGGGAATGAACCACTGTTTTTT
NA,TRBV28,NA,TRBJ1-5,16,CASSPPTGVGNQPQHF,TGTGCCAGCAGTCCCCCCACGGGGGTAGGCAATCAGCCCCAGCATTTT
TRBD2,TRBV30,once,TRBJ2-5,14,CAWSIPGGGKTQYF,TGTGCCTGGAGTATCCCGGGGGGGGGTAAGACCCAGTACTTC
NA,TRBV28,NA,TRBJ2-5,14,CASSLTRVGETQYF,TGTGCCAGCAGTTTAACCAGGGTCGGGGAGACCCAGTACTTC
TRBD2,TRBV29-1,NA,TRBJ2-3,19,CSAEKAGLAGGLRTDTQYF,TGCAGCGCCGAAAAAGCGGGTCTAGCGGGAGGTCTTCGCACAGATACGCAGTATTTT
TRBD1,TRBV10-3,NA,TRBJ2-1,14,CAISEWGQGNEQFF,TGTGCCATCAGTGAGTGGGGACAGGGAAATGAGCAGTTCTTC
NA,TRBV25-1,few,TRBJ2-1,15,CASSAPGLSYNEQFF,TGTGCCAGCAGTGCTCCGGGGTTATCCTACAATGAGCAGTTCTTC
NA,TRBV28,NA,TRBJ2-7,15,CASSPHRDNAYEQYF,TGTGCCAGCAGTCCCCACCGGGACAACGCCTACGAGCAGTACTTC
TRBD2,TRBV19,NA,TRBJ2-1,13,CASSGLAGTEQFF,TGTGCCAGTAGTGGGCTAGCGGGAACTGAGCAGTTCTTC
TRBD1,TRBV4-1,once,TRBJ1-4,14,CASRIRDRDEKLFF,TGCGCCAGCAGAATCCGGGACAGGGATGAAAAACTGTTTTTT
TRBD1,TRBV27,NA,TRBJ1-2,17,CASSLTDRGGKWYGYTF,TGTGCCAGCAGTTTGACGGACAGGGGAGGGAAGTGGTATGGCTACACCTTC
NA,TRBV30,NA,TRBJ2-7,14,CAWNPGGSSYEQYF,TGTGCCTGGAATCCTGGTGGGTCCTCCTACGAGCAGTACTTC
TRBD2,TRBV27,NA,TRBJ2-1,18,CASSSGLAGRGSYNEQFF,TGTGCCAGCAGTTCGGGACTAGCGGGTCGGGGGTCCTACAATGAGCAGTTCTTC
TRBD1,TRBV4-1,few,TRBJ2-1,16,CASSQSGGQEVNEQFF,TGCGCCAGCAGCCAATCCGGGGGACAGGAGGTGAATGAGCAGTTCTTC
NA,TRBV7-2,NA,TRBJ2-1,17,CASSSAGTPLGYNEQFF,TGTGCCAGCAGCTCCGCCGGGACTCCTCTTGGCTACAATGAGCAGTTCTTC
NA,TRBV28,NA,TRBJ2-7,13,CASSLEGGREQYF,TGTGCCAGCAGCTTGGAAGGGGGGCGCGAGCAGTACTTC
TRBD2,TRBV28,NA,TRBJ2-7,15,CASSFWTSANYEQYF,TGTGCCAGCAGTTTTTGGACTAGCGCAAACTACGAGCAGTACTTC
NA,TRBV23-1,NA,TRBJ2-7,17,CASSPALSLLGHYEQYF,TGCGCCAGCAGTCCCGCCCTATCCCTCCTCGGGCACTACGAGCAGTACTTC
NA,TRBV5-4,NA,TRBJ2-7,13,CASSVDGAYEQYF,TGTGCCAGCAGCGTGGACGGAGCCTACGAGCAGTACTTC
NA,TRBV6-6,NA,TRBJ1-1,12,CASRLINTEAFF,TGTGCCAGCAGGTTGATAAACACTGAAGCTTTCTTT
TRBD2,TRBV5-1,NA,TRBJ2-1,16,CASSIRTSGIYNEQFF,TGCGCCAGCAGCATCCGAACTAGCGGTATTTACAATGAGCAGTTCTTC
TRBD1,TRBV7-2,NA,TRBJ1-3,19,CASSLVAPGTGNSGNTIYF,TGTGCCAGCAGCTTAGTAGCGCCGGGGACAGGGAACTCTGGAAACACCATATATTTT
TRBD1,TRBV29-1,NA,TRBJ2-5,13,CSVEDRGQKTQYF,TGCAGCGTTGAAGATAGGGGGCAGAAGACCCAGTACTTC
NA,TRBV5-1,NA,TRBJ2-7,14,CASSPPWSSLEQYF,TGCGCCAGCAGCCCCCCCTGGTCTTCCCTCGAGCAGTACTTC
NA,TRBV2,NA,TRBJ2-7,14,CASIAGLPPYEQYF,TGTGCCAGCATTGCAGGCCTACCCCCCTACGAGCAGTACTTC
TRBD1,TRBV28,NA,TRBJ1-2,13,CASRRTGSRGYTF,TGTGCCAGCAGGCGGACAGGGAGTAGGGGCTACACCTTC
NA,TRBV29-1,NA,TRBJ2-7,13,CSVVGDGIYEQYF,TGCAGCGTTGTGGGGGACGGCATCTACGAGCAGTACTTC
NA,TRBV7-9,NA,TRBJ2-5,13,CASSGLSQETQYF,TGTGCCAGCAGCGGACTATCCCAAGAGACCCAGTACTTC
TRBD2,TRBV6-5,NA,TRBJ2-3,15,CASTAGVDSWDTQYF,TGTGCCAGCACCGCGGGGGTGGACTCGTGGGATACGCAGTATTTT
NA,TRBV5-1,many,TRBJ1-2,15,CASSLRRGSNYGYTF,TGCGCCAGCAGCTTGCGAAGGGGATCTAACTATGGCTACACCTTC
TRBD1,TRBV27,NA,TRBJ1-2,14,CASSPGTGIFGYTF,TGTGCCAGCAGTCCGGGGACAGGGATCTTCGGCTACACCTTC
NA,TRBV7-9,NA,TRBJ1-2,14,CASSLDTGDYGYTF,TGTGCCAGCAGCTTGGATACAGGAGACTATGGCTACACCTTC
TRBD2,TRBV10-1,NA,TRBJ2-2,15,CASSEWTSNTGELFF,TGCGCCAGCAGTGAGTGGACTAGTAACACCGGGGAGCTGTTTTTT
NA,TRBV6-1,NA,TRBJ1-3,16,CASSEGQVGAGNTIYF,TGTGCCAGCAGTGAAGGACAGGTGGGAGCCGGAAACACCATATATTTT
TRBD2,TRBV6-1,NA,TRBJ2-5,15,CASRDSGSGWETQYF,TGTGCCAGCAGGGATAGCGGGAGCGGCTGGGAGACCCAGTACTTC
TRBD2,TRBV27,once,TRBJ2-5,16,CASSIIAGGFGETQYF,TGTGCCAGCAGTATCATAGCGGGAGGGTTCGGAGAGACCCAGTACTTC
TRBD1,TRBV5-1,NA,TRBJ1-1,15,CASSLGRQGAGEAFF,TGCGCCAGCAGCTTGGGGAGACAGGGGGCGGGAGAAGCTTTCTTT
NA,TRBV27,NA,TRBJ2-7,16,CASSLSIGLTGYEQYF,TGTGCCAGCAGTTTATCGATCGGGTTAACGGGCTACGAGCAGTACTTC
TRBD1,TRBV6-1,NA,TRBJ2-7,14,CASSNRGLDYEQYF,TGTGCCAGCAGCAACAGGGGGCTTGACTACGAGCAGTACTTC
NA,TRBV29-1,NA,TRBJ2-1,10,CSVGVWEQFF,TGCAGCGTTGGGGTCTGGGAGCAGTTCTTC
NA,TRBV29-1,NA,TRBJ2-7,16,CSVSPTQGGVSYEQYF,TGCAGCGTGTCGCCTACTCAGGGGGGCGTTTCCTACGAGCAGTACTTC
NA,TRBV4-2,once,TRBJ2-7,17,CASSQDMGPSDAYEQYF,TGTGCCAGCAGCCAAGACATGGGCCCCTCGGACGCCTACGAGCAGTACTTC
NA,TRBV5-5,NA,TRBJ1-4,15,CASSLRGQANEKLFF,TGTGCCAGCAGCCTCCGCGGGCAGGCTAATGAAAAACTGTTTTTT
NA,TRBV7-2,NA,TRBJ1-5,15,CASSLVLGGPQPQHF,TGTGCCAGCAGCTTAGTACTCGGGGGGCCTCAGCCCCAGCATTTT
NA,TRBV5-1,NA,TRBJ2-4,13,CASSLAAENIQYF,TGCGCCAGCAGCTTGGCCGCGGAAAACATTCAGTACTTC
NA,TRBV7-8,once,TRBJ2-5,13,CASGLGAVETQYF,TGTGCCAGCGGCCTAGGGGCGGTTGAGACCCAGTACTTC
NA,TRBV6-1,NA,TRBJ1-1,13,CANSFGRDTEAFF,TGTGCCAACAGCTTTGGCAGGGACACTGAAGCTTTCTTT